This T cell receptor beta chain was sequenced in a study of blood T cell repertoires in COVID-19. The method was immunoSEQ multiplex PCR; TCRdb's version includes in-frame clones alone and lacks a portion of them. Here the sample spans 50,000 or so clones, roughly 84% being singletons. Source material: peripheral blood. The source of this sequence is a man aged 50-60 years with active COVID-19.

The DNA of the CDR3 is TGTGCCTGGAGTGTACTAGCGGGGACGAGGCAGTTCTTC. It encodes CAWSVLAGTRQFF. The chain carries TRBV30 and TRBJ2-1; 10 nucleotides match TRBD2. Losses at the gene ends were 0 bases for V and 12 bases for J; bases not matched to a gene: 5. CDR1 is GTSNPN, CDR2 SVGIG, per germline (reference sequence). The CDR3 spans 13 residues.